These T cell receptor beta chains were read from a single sample in a study of CD8+CD57+ T cells in acquired aplastic anemia. TCRdb itself ran the reads through MiXCR, one entry per CDR3 protein. This sample has 150,000 to 170,000 distinct CDR3 sequences, with roughly half found just once. The sequencing input was sorted CD4+, CD8+, or CD8+CD57+ T cells (not recorded which) from PBMCs. These receptor sequences come from a human donor with aplastic anemia. Both conserved end residues are part of each CDR3. The D gene is left open where the match is weak. The size field is filled for only some rows; it gives once, few, many or a size class.

TRBV5-1	once	-	TRBJ1-2	TGCGCCAGCAGCTTCGGACAGCGGAGTCTTTATGGCTACACCTTC	CASSFGQRSLYGYTF
TRBV24-1	-	TRBD1	TRBJ1-2	TGTGCCACCAGTGACCGGACAGGGGCTGGCTACACCTTC	CATSDRTGAGYTF
TRBV24-1	few	-	TRBJ2-1	TGTGCCACCAGTGATTCAGGGGCGACCTCCTACAATGAGCAGTTCTTC	CATSDSGATSYNEQFF
TRBV6-5	-	-	TRBJ2-1	TGTGCCAGCAGTGCACGACAGTACAATGAGCAGTTCTTC	CASSARQYNEQFF
TRBV2	-	-	TRBJ1-1	TGTGCCAGCGGGGGAGAGGGACCGCCCCACACTGAAGCTTTCTTT	CASGGEGPPHTEAFF
TRBV12-3/TRBV12-4	-	TRBD1	TRBJ1-1	TGTGCCAGCAGTTCCCGAGGACAGGGGAACACTGAAGCTTTCTTT	CASSSRGQGNTEAFF
TRBV15	-	TRBD1	TRBJ2-7	TGTGCCACCACCGGGACAGGAGGCGAGCGGTACTTC	CATTGTGGERYF
TRBV7-8	many	-	TRBJ1-1	TGTGCCAGCAGCTACCCTCGGGACAAAGGGGGTACTGAAGCTTTCTTT	CASSYPRDKGGTEAFF
TRBV6-4	few	TRBD2	TRBJ2-2	TGTGCCAGCAGTGACTCGGTTAGCGGGGGCCCCGGGGAGCTGCTTTTT	CASSDSVSGGPGELLF
TRBV2	few	-	TRBJ2-5	TGTGCCAGCAGGAGAGAGACCCAGTACTTC	CASRRETQYF
TRBV7-3	-	-	TRBJ1-6	TGTGCCAGCAGCTTAGCACAGGGATTTGAATCACCCCTCCACTTT	CASSLAQGFESPLHF
TRBV29-1	-	-	TRBJ1-1	TGCAGCGTTGACGGGACGGCCATGAACACTGAAGCTTTCTTT	CSVDGTAMNTEAFF
TRBV10-3	-	-	TRBJ2-7	TGTGCCATCAGCGCTGAGTTGGGGGGCTCCTACGAGCAGTACTTC	CAISAELGGSYEQYF
TRBV10-3	-	-	TRBJ1-2	TGTGCCATCAGTGAGCGTACATTCAACTATGGCTACACCTTC	CAISERTFNYGYTF
TRBV5-6	many	-	TRBJ2-1	TGTGCCAGCAGCTTGTATCCGGGGACCTACAATGAGCAGTTCTTC	CASSLYPGTYNEQFF
TRBV19	-	-	TRBJ2-6	TGTGCCAGTAGTATACCAGGCCCTGGGGCCAACGTCCTGACTTTC	CASSIPGPGANVLTF
TRBV7-2	-	-	TRBJ2-7	TGCGCCAGCAGCCGGGACCGCGAGCAGTACTTC	CASSRDREQYF
TRBV7-9	many	-	TRBJ2-2	TGTGCCAGCTTAGCGGGGGAGCTGTTTTTT	CASLAGELFF
TRBV29-1	-	-	TRBJ2-5	TGCAGCGTTGACGATTTCGCAGATCTTTTTCTCGGGGAGACCCAGTACTTC	CSVDDFADLFLGETQYF
TRBV7-8	-	TRBD2	TRBJ2-3	TGTGCCAGCAGCTTAGGACTAGCGGTGGCCACAGATACGCAGTATTTT	CASSLGLAVATDTQYF
TRBV2	-	TRBD2	TRBJ2-7	TGTGCCAGCAGTGAACATAGCGGGGGCTACGAGCAGTACTTC	CASSEHSGGYEQYF
TRBV7-3	once	-	TRBJ2-1	TGTGCCAGCAGCTTAGGATCGGGACTTTACAATGAGCAGTTCTTC	CASSLGSGLYNEQFF